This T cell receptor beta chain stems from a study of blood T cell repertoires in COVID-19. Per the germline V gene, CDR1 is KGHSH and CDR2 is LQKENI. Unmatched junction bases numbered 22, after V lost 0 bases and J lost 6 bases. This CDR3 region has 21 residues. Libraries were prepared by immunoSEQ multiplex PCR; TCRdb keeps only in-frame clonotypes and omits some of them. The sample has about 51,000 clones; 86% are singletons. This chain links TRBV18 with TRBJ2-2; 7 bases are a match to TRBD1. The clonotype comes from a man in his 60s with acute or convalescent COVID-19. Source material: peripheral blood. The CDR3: CASSPPGWETGKIASAGELFF. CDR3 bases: TGTGCCAGCTCACCACCGGGTTGGGAGACAGGGAAGATTGCAAGCGCCGGGGAGCTGTTTTTT.